One T cell receptor beta chain is described in this entry. Its antigen is as yet unknown. The data originate from a study of identifying expanded T cells in peripheral blood. Study findings and constraints: Across healthy donors, higher total template counts meant significantly greater two-week count variance.

The table came from immunoSEQ multiplex PCR; TCRdb's copy has only in-frame clones and leaves some out. The sample contains 65,000 to 95,000 clones, 70% to 90% of which appear only once. This TCR came from a person aged 18 to 70 in good health. The sequenced sample was blood.

CDR3 region: CASGPMRASYEQYF. In DNA form, the CDR3 reads TGTGCTAGTGGGCCTATGAGGGCATCCTACGAGCAGTACTTC. V is TRBV12-5 and J is TRBJ2-7, with D perhaps TRBD2 (5 bases). This CDR3 region has 14 residues. The V gene lost 6 bases and the J gene lost 1 base, with 13 bases spanning the gap. Germline V gene lookup returns CDR1 LGHNT and CDR2 FRNRAP.